This T cell receptor beta chain stems from a study of T cell responses to AZD1222 COVID-19 vaccine. The CDR3 contains 15 residues. Clones were sequenced by immunoSEQ multiplex PCR, and TCRdb holds only the in-frame ones, with some missing. The data show about 180,000 clones, 90% to 95% seen once. For this clone: The antigen remains undetermined.

Findings and limits, study-wide: Only five to seven AZD1222 recipients tested seropositive at baseline.

The sequence derives from an adult who received the MenACWY meningococcal vaccine as a control. The specimen comprised peripheral blood, sampled 28 days after the second dose of the MenACWY control vaccine. The V call is TRBV1, the J call TRBJ1-5. TRBV1 is shown as a pseudogene. The CDR3 is CTSSHRSPESGPQHF. CDR3 in DNA: TGCACCAGCAGCCACCGTAGTCCAGAGTCGGGCCCCCAGCATTTT.